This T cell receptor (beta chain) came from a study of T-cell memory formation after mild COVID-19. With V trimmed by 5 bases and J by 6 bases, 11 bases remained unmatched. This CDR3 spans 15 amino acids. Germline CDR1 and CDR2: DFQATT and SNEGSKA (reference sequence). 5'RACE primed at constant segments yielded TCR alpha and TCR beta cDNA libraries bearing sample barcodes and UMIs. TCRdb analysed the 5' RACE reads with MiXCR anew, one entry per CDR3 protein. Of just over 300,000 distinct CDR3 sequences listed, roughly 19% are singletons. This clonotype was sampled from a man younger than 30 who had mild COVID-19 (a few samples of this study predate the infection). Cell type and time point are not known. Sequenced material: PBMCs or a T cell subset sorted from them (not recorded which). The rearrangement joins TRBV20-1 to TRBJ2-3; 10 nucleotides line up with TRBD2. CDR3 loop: CSACRASGGGDTQYF. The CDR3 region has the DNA TGCAGTGCTTGCCGCGCTAGCGGGGGCGGGGATACGCAGTATTTT.